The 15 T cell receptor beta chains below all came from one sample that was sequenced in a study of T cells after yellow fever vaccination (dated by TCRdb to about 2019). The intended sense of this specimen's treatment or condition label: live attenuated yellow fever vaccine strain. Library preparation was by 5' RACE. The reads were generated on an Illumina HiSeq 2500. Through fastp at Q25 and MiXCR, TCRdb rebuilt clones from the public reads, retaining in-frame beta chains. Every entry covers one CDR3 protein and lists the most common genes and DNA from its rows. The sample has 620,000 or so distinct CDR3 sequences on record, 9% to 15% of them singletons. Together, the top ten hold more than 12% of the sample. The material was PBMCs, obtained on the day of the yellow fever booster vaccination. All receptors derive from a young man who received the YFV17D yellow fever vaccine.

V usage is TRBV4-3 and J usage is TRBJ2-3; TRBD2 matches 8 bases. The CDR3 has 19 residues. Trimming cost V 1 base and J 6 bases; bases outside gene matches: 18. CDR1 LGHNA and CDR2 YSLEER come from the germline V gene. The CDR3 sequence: CASSQVGPGGPPRSDTQYF. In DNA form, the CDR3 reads TGCGCCAGCAGCCAAGTAGGTCCGGGAGGGCCGCCGCGCTCGGATACGCAGTATTTT.

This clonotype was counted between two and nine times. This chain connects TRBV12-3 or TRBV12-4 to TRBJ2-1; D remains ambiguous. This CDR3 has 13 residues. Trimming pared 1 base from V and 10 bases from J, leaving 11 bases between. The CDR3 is CASSLVLVLEQFF. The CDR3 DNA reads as TGTGCCAGCAGTTTAGTATTAGTTCTCGAGCAGTTCTTC.

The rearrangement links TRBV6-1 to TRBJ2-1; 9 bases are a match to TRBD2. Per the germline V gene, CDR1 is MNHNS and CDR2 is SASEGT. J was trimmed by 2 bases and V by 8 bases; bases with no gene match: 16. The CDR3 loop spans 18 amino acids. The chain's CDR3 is CASCPQGIAGDAYNEQFF. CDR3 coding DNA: TGTGCCAGCTGCCCCCAAGGAATAGCGGGAGATGCCTACAATGAGCAGTTCTTC.

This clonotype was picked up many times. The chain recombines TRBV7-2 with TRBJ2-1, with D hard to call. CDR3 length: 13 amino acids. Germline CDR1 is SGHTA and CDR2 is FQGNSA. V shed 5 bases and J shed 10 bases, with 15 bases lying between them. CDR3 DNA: TGTGCCAGCAGCCTATGGACGGAAGGGGAGCAGTTCTTC. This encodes CASSLWTEGEQFF.

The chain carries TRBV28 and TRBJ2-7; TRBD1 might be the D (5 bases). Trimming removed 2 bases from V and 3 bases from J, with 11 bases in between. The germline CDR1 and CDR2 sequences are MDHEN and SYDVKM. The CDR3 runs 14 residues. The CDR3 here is CASSLAGYDYEQYF. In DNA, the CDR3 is TGTGCCAGCAGTTTAGCAGGGTATGACTACGAGCAGTACTTC. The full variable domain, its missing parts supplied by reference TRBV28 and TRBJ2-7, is DVKVTQSSRYLVKRTGEKVFLECVQDMDHENMFWYRQDPGLGLRLIYFSYDVKMKEKGDIPEGYSVSREKKERFSLILESASTNQTSMYLCASSLAGYDYEQYFGPGTRLTVT.

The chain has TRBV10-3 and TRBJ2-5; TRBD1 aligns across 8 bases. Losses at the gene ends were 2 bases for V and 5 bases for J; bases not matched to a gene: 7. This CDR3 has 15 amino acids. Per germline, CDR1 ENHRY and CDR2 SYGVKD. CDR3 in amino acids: CAISEPTGVVETQYF. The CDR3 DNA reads TGTGCCATCAGTGAGCCGACAGGGGTGGTGGAGACCCAGTACTTC.

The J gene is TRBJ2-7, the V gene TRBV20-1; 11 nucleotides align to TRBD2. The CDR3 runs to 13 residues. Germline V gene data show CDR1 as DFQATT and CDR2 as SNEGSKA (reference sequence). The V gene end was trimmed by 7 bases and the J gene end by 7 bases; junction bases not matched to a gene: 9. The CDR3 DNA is TGCAGTGTCTTAGCGGGAGGGCCGGGGGAGCAGTACTTC. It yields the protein CSVLAGGPGEQYF.

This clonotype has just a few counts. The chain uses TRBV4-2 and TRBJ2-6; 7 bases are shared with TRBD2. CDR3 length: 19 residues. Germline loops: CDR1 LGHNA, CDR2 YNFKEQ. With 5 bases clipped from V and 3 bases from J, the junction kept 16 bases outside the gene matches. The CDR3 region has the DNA TGTGCCAGCAGCATACCAATCGGGATCTCGGGGGGTGGGGCCAACGTCCTGACTTTC. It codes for CASSIPIGISGGGANVLTF.

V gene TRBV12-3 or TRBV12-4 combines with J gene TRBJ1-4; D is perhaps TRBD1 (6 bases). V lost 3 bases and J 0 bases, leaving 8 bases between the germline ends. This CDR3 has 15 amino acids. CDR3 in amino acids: CASSLDSTTNEKLFF. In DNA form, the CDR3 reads TGTGCCAGCAGTTTGGACAGCACAACTAATGAAAAACTGTTTTTT.

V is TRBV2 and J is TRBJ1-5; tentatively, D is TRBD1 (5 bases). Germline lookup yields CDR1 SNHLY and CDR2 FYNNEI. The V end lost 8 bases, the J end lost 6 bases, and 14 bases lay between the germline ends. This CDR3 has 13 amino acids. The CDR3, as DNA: TGTGCCAGCTTGGGGGAAGTGAGTCAGCCCCAGCATTTT. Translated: CASLGEVSQPQHF. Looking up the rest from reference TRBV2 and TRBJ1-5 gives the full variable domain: EPEVTQTPSHQVTQMGQEVILRCVPISNHLYFYWYRQILGQKVEFLVSFYNNEISEKSEIFDDQFSVERPDGSNFTLKIRSTKLEDSAMYFCASLGEVSQPQHFGDGTRLSIL.

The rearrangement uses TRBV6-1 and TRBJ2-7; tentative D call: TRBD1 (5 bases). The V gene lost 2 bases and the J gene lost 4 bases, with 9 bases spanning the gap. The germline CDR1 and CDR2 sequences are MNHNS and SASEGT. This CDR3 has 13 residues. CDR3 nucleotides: TGTGCCAGCAGTGAACTGGGGCTGTACGAGCAGTACTTC. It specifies CASSELGLYEQYF.

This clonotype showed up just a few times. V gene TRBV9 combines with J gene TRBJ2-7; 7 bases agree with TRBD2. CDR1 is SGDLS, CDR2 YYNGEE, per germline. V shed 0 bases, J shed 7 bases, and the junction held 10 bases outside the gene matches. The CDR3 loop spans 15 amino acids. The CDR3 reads CASSVEGGPSREQYF. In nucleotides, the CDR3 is TGTGCCAGCAGCGTAGAGGGAGGGCCGTCGAGGGAGCAGTACTTC. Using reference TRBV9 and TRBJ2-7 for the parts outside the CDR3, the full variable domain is DSGVTQTPKHLITATGQRVTLRCSPRSGDLSVYWYQQSLDQGLQFLIQYYNGEERAKGNILERFSAQQFPDLHSELNLSSLELGDSALYFCASSVEGGPSREQYFGPGTRLTVT.

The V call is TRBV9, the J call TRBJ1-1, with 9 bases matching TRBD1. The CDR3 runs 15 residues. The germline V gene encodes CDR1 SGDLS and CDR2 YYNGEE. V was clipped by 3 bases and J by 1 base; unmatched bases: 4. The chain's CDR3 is CASSGTGQGNTEAFF. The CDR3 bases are TGTGCCAGCAGCGGCACGGGACAGGGGAACACTGAAGCTTTCTTT.

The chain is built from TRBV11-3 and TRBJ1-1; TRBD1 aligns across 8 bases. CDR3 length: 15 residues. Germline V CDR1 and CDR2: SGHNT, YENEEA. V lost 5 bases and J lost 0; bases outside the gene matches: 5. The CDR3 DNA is TGTGCCAGCAGCCCAGGGGGCAGCATGAACACTGAAGCTTTCTTT. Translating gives CASSPGGSMNTEAFF.

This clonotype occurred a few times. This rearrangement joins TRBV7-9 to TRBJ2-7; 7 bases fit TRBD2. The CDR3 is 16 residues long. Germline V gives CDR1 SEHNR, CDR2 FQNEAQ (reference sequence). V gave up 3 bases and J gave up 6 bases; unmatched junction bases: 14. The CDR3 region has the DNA TGTGCCAGCAGCTTTGGCCCTTGGGGGGGTAAGGGCGAGCAGTACTTC. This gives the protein CASSFGPWGGKGEQYF.